The TCR beta chain under discussion was sequenced for a study of T-cell memory formation after mild COVID-19. This clonotype has more than one count but fewer than ten. The CDR3 extends over 13 amino acids. Germline V lookup: CDR1 MNHNS, CDR2 SASEGT. The germline V and J ends were trimmed by 4 bases and 5 bases, with 9 bases remaining between them. TCRdb re-analysed the 5' RACE reads in MiXCR, keeping a single row per CDR3 protein. The profile shows about 180,000 distinct CDR3 sequences, roughly 16% of them singletons. The sequence derives from an adult woman who had mild COVID-19 (a few samples of this study predate the infection). Cell type and time point are not known. This rearrangement joins TRBV6-1 to TRBJ1-5; D remains unclear. Sequencing input: PBMCs or a T cell subset sorted from them (not recorded which). CDR3 sequence reads: CASSGTSYQPQHF. The CDR3 DNA reads TGTGCCAGCAGTGGAACCTCTTATCAGCCCCAGCATTTT.